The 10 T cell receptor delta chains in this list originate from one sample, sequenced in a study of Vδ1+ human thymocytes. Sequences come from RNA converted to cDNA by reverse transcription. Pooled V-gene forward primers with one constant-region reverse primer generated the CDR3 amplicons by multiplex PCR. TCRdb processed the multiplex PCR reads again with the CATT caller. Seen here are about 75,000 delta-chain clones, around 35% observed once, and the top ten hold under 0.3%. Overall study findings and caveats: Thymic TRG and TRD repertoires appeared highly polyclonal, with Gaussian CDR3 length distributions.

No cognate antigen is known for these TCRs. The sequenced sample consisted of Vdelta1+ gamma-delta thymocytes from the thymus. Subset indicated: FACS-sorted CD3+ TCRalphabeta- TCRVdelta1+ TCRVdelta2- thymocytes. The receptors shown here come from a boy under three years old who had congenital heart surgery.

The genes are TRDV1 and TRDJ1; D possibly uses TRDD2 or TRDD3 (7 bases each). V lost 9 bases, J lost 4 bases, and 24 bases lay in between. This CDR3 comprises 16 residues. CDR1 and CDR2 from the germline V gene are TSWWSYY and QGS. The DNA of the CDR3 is TGTGCTCTAAGCCTTCCTCGAGCTGGGGGCCGCGATAAACTCATCTTT. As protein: CALSLPRAGGRDKLIF.

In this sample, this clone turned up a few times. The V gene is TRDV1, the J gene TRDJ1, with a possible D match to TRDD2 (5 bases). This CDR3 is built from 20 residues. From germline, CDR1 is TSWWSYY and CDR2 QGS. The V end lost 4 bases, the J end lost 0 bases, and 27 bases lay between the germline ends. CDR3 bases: TGTGCTCTTGGGGCAGGGTTCTTACGCCCACCTACCCGGTACACCGATAAACTCATCTTT. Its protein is CALGAGFLRPPTRYTDKLIF.

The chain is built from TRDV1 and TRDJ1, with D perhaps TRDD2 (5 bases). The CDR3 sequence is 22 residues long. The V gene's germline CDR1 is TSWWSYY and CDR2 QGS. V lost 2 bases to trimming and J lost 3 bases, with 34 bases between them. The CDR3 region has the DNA TGTGCTCTTGGGGAAAGGACTTCCCACTATTCGTCACCACCACACTTGGCCGATAAACTCATCTTT. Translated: CALGERTSHYSSPPHLADKLIF.

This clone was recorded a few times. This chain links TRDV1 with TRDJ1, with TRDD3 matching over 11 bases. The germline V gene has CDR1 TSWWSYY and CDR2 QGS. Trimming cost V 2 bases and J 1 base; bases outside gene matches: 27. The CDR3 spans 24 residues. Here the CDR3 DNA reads TGTGCTCTTGGGGAAGGTGGGCCCAGTACCTTTTCGTACTGGGGGATATGGTTCACCGATAAACTCATCTTT. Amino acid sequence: CALGEGGPSTFSYWGIWFTDKLIF.

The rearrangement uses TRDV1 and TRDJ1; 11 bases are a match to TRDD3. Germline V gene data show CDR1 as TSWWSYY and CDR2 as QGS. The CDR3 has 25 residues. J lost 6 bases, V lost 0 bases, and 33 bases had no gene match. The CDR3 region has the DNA TGTGCTCTTGGGGAACTAGATGGCTGTCTTCCCCCACGCTACTGGGGGATAAAACGGCCAAATAAACTCATCTTT. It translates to CALGELDGCLPPRYWGIKRPNKLIF.

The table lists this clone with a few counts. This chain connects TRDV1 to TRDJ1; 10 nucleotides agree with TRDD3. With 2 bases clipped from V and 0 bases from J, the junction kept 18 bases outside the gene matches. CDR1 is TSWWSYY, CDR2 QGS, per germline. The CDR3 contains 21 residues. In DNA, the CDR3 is TGTGCTCTTGGGGAAAGCCCCCTCCTACAGCTACTGGGGGATCACACCGATAAACTCATCTTT. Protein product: CALGESPLLQLLGDHTDKLIF.

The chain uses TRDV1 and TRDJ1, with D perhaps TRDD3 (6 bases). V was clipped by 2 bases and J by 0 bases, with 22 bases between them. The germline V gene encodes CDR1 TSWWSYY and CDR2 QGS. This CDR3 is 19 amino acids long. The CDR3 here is CALGEIWGIRYLYTDKLIF. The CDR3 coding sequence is TGTGCTCTTGGGGAAATCTGGGGTATACGCTATCTGTACACCGATAAACTCATCTTT.

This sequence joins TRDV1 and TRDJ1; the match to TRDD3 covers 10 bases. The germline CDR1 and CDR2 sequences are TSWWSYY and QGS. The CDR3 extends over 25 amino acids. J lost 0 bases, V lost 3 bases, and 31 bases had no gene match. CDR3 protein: CALGDGILLSVLGDGGTWYTDKLIF. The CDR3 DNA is TGTGCTCTTGGGGACGGCATACTGCTGTCCGTACTGGGGGATGGTGGTACATGGTACACCGATAAACTCATCTTT.

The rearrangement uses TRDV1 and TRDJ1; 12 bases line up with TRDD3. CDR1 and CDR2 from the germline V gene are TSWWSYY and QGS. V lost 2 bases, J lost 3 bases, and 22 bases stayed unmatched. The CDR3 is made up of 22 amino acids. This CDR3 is CALGEIGLPWGAGGYAPDKLIF. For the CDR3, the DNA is TGTGCTCTTGGGGAAATTGGCCTTCCTTGGGGGGCTGGGGGATACGCACCCGATAAACTCATCTTT.

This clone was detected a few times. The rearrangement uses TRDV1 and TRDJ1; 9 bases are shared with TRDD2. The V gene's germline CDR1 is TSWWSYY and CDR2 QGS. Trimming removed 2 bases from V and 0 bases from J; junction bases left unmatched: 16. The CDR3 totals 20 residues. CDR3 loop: CALGEAPSYETPQYTDKLIF. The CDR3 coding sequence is TGTGCTCTTGGGGAAGCCCCTTCCTACGAAACCCCCCAGTACACCGATAAACTCATCTTT.